These T cell receptor beta chains were read from a single sample in a study of CD8 T cells in ankylosing spondylitis. TCRdb reprocessed the 5' RACE reads via MiXCR and lists one record per CDR3 protein. Here the sample spans almost 250,000 distinct CDR3 sequences, roughly a third being singletons. The specimen was blood, either unsorted or a sorted T cell fraction (not recorded which). Receptors originate from a male donor with ankylosing spondylitis or in good health (not recorded which). CDR3s include the opening cysteine and the closing phenylalanine or tryptophan. D genes are given only for firm matches. Clone size is not always given. Where it is, it says once, few, many or a class for expanded clones.

TGTGCCAGCAGCTCAACTACAGGTGACAATCAGCCCCAGCATTTT,CASSSTTGDNQPQHF,TRBV12-3/TRBV12-4,-,-,TRBJ1-5
TGTGCCAGCAGCTTAGTTGTAGGGACAGCGACCTACGAGCAGTACTTC,CASSLVVGTATYEQYF,TRBV7-9,TRBD1,-,TRBJ2-7
TGCAGTGCTAGGGTGCAACAGGGTAGAGGGGACCTGTTTTTT,CSARVQQGRGDLFF,TRBV20-1,-,-,TRBJ2-2
TGTGCCAGCAGCCGGGACAGTTACTATGGCTACACCTTC,CASSRDSYYGYTF,TRBV6-1,TRBD1,many,TRBJ1-2
TGTGCCATCAGAACCGGGACAGACGTTTTAGGCTACACCTTC,CAIRTGTDVLGYTF,TRBV10-3,TRBD1,-,TRBJ1-2
TGCAGTGCTAGAGATCCCCGCAGTACCTTTGCTTACGAGCAGTACTTC,CSARDPRSTFAYEQYF,TRBV20-1,-,-,TRBJ2-7
TGTGCCAGCAGTTTAAGGCTCGGGGACCGCTACTCCTACGAGCAGTACTTC,CASSLRLGDRYSYEQYF,TRBV12-3/TRBV12-4,-,-,TRBJ2-7
TGTGCCAGCAGCGGGACCGGGACAGGGGGAGCCGGGGAGCTGTTTTTT,CASSGTGTGGAGELFF,TRBV12-3/TRBV12-4,TRBD1,few,TRBJ2-2
TGCGCCAGCAGCTTTCCTCGGGGCACGGCGGAGCTGTTTTTT,CASSFPRGTAELFF,TRBV5-1,-,few,TRBJ2-2
TGTGCCAGCAGCCCTTACAGGGGGCTACGGCAGCCCCAGCATTTT,CASSPYRGLRQPQHF,TRBV27,TRBD1,-,TRBJ1-5
TGTGCCAGCAGTGAACCGAGCGGGGGGCGGGGAAACATTCAGTACTTC,CASSEPSGGRGNIQYF,TRBV25-1,TRBD2,-,TRBJ2-4
TGTGCCATCAGTGGCCGGACAGAGACCGGGGAGCTGTTTTTT,CAISGRTETGELFF,TRBV10-3,-,-,TRBJ2-2
TGTGCCACCAGCTCAGACAGGCCACGCGCCGGGGAGCTGTTTTTT,CATSSDRPRAGELFF,TRBV15,-,-,TRBJ2-2
TGCAGCGTCCTGATGGGGGACCCGGGCACTGAAGCTTTCTTT,CSVLMGDPGTEAFF,TRBV29-1,-,-,TRBJ1-1
TGTGCCAGCAGCTTAGGGGGGAGGAAAGATAGCACCTACGAGCAGTACTTC,CASSLGGRKDSTYEQYF,TRBV7-6,-,few,TRBJ2-7
TGTGCCAGCAGCTTGCAGGACGGCACAGATACGCAGTATTTT,CASSLQDGTDTQYF,TRBV5-5,-,-,TRBJ2-3
TGTGCCAGCAGTTCCCGAATCCTGACAGACCAAGAGACCCAGTACTTC,CASSSRILTDQETQYF,TRBV12-3/TRBV12-4,-,few,TRBJ2-5
TGCAGCAACAGGGGGCGTTTTCTTGAAGCTTTCTTT,CSNRGRFLEAFF,TRBV29-1,TRBD1,-,TRBJ1-1
TGTGCCAGCAGCTTTAATGGGGGGCGGGATGAGCAGTTCTTC,CASSFNGGRDEQFF,TRBV7-2,-,-,TRBJ2-1